This T cell receptor beta chain was recovered during a study of shared clonotypes between healthy human individuals. Germline CDR1 SGHVS, CDR2 FNYEAQ. J gave up 5 bases and V 4 bases, and 3 bases lay outside the gene matches. CDR3 size: 15 residues. This table comes from immunoSEQ multiplex PCR, and its TCRdb copy is limited to in-frame clones, with some not included. The table lists about 2.4 million clones, roughly 93% of them singletons. Material for sequencing was naive CD4+ T cells from PBMCs. The subset was: CD45RA+ positively selected. This sequence joins TRBV7-6 and TRBJ2-1; 12 positions match TRBD2. The source of this sequence is a man younger than 35 in good health. Some clones in this sample may be carry-over from other donors' samples. The CDR3 region has the DNA TGTGCCAGCAGCTCCTGGACTAGCGGGGACAATGAGCAGTTCTTC. Its protein product is CASSSWTSGDNEQFF. Complete variable domain (other parts from reference TRBV7-6 and TRBJ2-1): GAGVSQSPRYKVTKRGQDVALRCDPISGHVSLYWYRQALGQGPEFLTYFNYEAQQDKSGLPNDRFSAERPEGSISTLTIQRTEQRDSAMYRCASSSWTSGDNEQFFGPGTRLTVL.